The entry that follows covers one T cell receptor (beta chain) sequence. Its target antigen remains unknown. Base qualities were left out, and no much larger clone turns up one base away. The data belong to a study of high-grade serous ovarian cancer treatment subgroups (dated by TCRdb to 2020 to 2022). Regarding the research as a whole: On average, sequencing produced over 13,000 reads and several thousand unique TCR beta rearrangements for each sample. TCR beta repertoires were profiled in patients with high-grade serous ovarian cancer who were grouped, under a laparoscopic triage algorithm, by complete gross resection or by neoadjuvant chemotherapy response. A cohort of about 30 patients was included: roughly 10 with no residual disease after primary surgery (R0), roughly 10 who were excellent NACT responders, and roughly 10 who were poor NACT responders. One primary tumor sample and two metastatic tumor samples were contributed by each patient, so that fewer than 95 samples were obtained in total.

V is cut back by 3 bases and J by 2 bases, with 2 bases in the junction unmatched. The CDR3, from cysteine to phenylalanine, totals 14 residues. Just the 42-base CDR3 DNA is kept, in frame starting at base 1. From a lookup of the germline V gene, CDR1 and CDR2 are SGHRS and YFSETQ. The tumor samples were collected prior to definitive surgery or chemotherapy. Genomic DNA extraction was performed by the MD Anderson Biospecimen Extraction Resource, and TCR sequencing was carried out by the MD Anderson Cancer Genomics Laboratory. General findings and caveats noted by the study authors: TCR repertoire analyses were focused on CDR3, and CDR1 and CDR2 were not analyzed. Spatial information was not captured by bulk tumor TCR sequencing, so insight into HGSC tumor complexity and diversity was limited. Repertoire similarity between tumors from the same patient ranged from about 0.1 to 0.8, while tumors from different patients showed almost no similarity. Neoantigen level correlated positively with TCR clonal relatedness, and copy number variation and mutation load from whole-genome sequencing showed a positive trend with TCR clonal relatedness.

The approximately 92 tumor samples were subjected to high-throughput TCR profiling using ImmunoSEQ. The paper's processing steps were these. Richness (unique productive sequences), clonality, evenness and relatedness were included as repertoire diversity metrics, and similarity between samples was assessed with the Bhattacharyya coefficient. A sensitivity analysis excluded TCRs with fewer than two reads and gave consistent conclusions. This is the immuneACCESS table as TCRdb keeps it, with only in-frame sequences that have V and J called. A part of the clones is gone; compared with another copy, unresolved V genes explain less than half, and the rest is unexplained. Clonal size and the V and J genes are those of that table, whereas D and trimming came from the DNA. The sample table contains a few thousand clones; only one count was recorded for roughly 74% of them. Of the sample, roughly 12% is held by the ten largest clones.

The receptor was isolated from a human donor with high-grade serous ovarian cancer. Sequencing was performed on tumor tissue. The rearrangement joined TRBV5-1 to TRBJ1-1, with TRBD1 matching 9 junction bases. In nucleotides, the sequence is TGCGCCAGCAGCTCGGGACAGGGAAACACTGAAGCTTTCTTT. Its amino acids are CASSSGQGNTEAFF.